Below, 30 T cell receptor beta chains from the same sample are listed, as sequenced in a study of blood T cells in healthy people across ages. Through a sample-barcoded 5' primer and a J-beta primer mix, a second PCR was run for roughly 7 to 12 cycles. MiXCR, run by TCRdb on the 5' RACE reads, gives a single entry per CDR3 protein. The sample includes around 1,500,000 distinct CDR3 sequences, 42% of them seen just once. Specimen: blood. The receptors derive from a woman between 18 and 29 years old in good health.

CDR3 region: CSARGQGLFYGYTF. CDR3 sequence (DNA): TGCAGTGCTAGGGGACAGGGGCTATTTTATGGCTACACCTTC. The V and J genes are TRBV20-1 and TRBJ1-2; TRBD1 matches 10 bases. Germline values: CDR1 DFQATT, CDR2 SNEGSKA (reference sequence). The CDR3 loop spans 14 amino acids. The V segment lost 3 bases and the J segment 5 bases; nucleotides outside the gene matches: 6.

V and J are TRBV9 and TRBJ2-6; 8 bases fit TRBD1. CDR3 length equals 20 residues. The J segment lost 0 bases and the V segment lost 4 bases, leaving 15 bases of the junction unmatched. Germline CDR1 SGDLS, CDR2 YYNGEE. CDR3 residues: CASSPTVADRDLSGANVLTF. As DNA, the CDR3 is TGTGCCAGCAGCCCAACAGTTGCGGACAGGGACCTCTCTGGGGCCAACGTCCTGACTTTC.

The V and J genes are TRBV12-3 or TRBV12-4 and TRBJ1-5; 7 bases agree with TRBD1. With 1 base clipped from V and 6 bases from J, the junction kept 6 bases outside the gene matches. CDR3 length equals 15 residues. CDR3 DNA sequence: TGTGCCAGCAGTTTAGAGGGGGCGCTGGGTCAGCCCCAGCATTTT. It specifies CASSLEGALGQPQHF.

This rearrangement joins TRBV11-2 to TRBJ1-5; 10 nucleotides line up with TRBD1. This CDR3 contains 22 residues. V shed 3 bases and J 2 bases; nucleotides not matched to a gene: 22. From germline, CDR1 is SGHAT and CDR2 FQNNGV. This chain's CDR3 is CASSFVCRWETGGLKCNQPQHF. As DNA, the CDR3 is TGTGCCAGCAGCTTTGTGTGCAGGTGGGAGACAGGGGGCTTAAAGTGCAATCAGCCCCAGCATTTT.

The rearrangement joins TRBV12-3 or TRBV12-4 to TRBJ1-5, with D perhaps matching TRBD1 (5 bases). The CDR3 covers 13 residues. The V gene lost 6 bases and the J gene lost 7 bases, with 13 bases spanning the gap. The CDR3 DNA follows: TGTGCCAGCAGAGCAGGGTTTTACCAGCCCCAGCATTTT. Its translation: CASRAGFYQPQHF.

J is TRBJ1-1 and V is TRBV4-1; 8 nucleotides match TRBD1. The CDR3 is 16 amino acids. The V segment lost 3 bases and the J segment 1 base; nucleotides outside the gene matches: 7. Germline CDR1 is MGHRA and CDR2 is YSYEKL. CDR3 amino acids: CASSQTGQGGNTEAFF. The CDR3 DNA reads TGCGCCAGCAGCCAGACAGGACAGGGCGGGAACACTGAAGCTTTCTTT.

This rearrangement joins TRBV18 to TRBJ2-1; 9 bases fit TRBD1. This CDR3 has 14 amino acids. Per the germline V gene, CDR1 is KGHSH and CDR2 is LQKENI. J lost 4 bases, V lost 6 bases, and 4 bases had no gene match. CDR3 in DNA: TGTGCCAGCTCCGGACAGGGGATTTACAATGAGCAGTTCTTC. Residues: CASSGQGIYNEQFF.

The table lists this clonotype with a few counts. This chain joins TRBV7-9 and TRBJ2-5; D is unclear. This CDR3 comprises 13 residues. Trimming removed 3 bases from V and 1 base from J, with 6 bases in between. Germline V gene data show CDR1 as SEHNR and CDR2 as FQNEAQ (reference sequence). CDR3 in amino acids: CASSLALQETQYF. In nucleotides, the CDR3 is TGTGCCAGCAGCTTGGCCCTCCAAGAGACCCAGTACTTC. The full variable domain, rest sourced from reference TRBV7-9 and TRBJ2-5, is DTGVSQNPRHKITKRGQNVTFRCDPISEHNRLYWYRQTLGQGPEFLTYFQNEAQLEKSRLLSDRFSAERPKGSFSTLEIQRTEQGDSAMYLCASSLALQETQYFGPGTRLLVL.

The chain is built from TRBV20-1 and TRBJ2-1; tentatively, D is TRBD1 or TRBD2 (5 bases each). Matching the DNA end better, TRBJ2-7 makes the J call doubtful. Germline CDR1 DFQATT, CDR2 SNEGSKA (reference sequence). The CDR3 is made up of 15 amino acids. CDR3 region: CSARPGPSSVDEQYF. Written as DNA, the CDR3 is TGCAGTGCTAGACCGGGACCAAGCTCGGTTGATGAGCAGTACTTC.

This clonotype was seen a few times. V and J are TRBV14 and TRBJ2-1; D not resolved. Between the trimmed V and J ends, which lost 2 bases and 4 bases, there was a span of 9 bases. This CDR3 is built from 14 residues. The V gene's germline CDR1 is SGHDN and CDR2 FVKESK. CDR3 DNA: TGTGCCAGCAGCCAACCTGGTGGGTACAATGAGCAGTTCTTC. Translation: CASSQPGGYNEQFF.

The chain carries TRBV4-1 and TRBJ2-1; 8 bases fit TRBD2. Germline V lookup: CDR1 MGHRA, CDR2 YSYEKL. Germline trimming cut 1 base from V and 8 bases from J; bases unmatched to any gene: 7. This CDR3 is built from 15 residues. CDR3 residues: CASSQGSGSRDEQFF. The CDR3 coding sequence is TGCGCCAGCAGCCAAGGGAGCGGGAGTAGGGATGAGCAGTTCTTC.

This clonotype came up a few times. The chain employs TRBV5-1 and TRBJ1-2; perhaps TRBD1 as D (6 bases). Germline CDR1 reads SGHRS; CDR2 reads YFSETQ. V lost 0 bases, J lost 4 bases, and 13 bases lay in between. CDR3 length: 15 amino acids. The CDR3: CASSLGQEGGYGYTF. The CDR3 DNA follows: TGCGCCAGCAGCTTGGGACAGGAGGGGGGCTATGGCTACACCTTC. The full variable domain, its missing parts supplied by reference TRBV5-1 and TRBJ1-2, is KAGVTQTPRYLIKTRGQQVTLSCSPISGHRSVSWYQQTPGQGLQFLFEYFSETQRNKGNFPGRFSGRQFSNSRSEMNVSTLELGDSALYLCASSLGQEGGYGYTFGSGTRLTVV.

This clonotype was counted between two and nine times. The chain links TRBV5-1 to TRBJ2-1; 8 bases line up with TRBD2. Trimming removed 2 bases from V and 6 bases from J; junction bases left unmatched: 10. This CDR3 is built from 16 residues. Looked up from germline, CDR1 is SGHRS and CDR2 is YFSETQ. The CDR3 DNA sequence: TGCGCCAGCAGCTTCAACGGGGGGGCCTTGTTCAATGAGCAGTTCTTC. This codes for CASSFNGGALFNEQFF.

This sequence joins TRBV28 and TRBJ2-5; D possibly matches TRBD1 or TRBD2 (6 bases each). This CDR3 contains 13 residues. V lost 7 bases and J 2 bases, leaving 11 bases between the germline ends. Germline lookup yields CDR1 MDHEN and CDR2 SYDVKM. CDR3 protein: CASNTGAQETQYF. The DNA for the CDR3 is TGTGCCAGCAATACGGGGGCTCAAGAGACCCAGTACTTC.

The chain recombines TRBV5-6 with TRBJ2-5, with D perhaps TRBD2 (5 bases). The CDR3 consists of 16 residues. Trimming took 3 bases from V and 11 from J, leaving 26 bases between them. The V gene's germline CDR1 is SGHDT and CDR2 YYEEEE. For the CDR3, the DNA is TGTGCCAGCAGCTCAGATACGACTAAGGGTGGGGATGAGCAGTACTTC. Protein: CASSSDTTKGGDEQYF.

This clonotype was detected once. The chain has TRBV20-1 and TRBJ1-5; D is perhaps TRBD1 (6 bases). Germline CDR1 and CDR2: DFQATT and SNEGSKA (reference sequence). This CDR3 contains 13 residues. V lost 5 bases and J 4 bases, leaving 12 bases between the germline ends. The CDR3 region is CSAGGHLNQPQHF. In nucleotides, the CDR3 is TGCAGTGCTGGGGGACATCTTAATCAGCCCCAGCATTTT.

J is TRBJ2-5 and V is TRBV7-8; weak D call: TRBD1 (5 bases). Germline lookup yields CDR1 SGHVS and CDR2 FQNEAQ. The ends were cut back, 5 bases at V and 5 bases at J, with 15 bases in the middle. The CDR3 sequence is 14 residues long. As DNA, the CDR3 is TGTGCCAGCAGCGCCCGACAGTTTACGGAGACCCAGTACTTC. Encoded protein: CASSARQFTETQYF.

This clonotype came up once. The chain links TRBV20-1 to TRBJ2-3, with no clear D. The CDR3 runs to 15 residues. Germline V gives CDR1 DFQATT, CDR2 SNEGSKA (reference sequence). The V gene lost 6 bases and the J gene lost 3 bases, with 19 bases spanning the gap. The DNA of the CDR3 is TGCAGTGCGCCCTCGAGGTGGGCGCAAACAGATACGCAGTATTTT. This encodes CSAPSRWAQTDTQYF.

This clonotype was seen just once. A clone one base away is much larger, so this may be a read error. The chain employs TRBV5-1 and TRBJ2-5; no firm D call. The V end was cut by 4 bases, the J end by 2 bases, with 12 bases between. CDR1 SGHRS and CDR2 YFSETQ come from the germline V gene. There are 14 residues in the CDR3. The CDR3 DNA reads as TGCGCCAGCAGCATTGGACGGCAACAAGAGACCCAGTACTTC. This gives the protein CASSIGRQQETQYF.

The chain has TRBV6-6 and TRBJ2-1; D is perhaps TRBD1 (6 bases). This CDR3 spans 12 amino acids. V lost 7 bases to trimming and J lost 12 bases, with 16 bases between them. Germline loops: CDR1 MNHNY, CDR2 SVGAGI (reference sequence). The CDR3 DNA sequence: TGTGCCAGCAACACAGGGACATCCTCGCAGTTCTTC. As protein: CASNTGTSSQFF.

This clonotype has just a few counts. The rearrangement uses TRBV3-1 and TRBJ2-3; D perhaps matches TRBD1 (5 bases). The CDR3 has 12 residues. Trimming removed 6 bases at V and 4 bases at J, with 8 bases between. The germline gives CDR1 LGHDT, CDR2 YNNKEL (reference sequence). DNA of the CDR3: TGTGCCAGCAGTCGCAGGGCAGATACGCAGTATTTT. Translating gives CASSRRADTQYF.

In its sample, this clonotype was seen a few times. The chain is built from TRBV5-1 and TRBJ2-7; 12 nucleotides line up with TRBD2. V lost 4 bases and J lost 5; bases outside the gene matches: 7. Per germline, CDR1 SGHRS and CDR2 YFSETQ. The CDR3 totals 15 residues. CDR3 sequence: CASSPGTSGYDEQYF. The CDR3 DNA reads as TGCGCCAGCAGCCCGGGGACTAGCGGGTACGACGAGCAGTACTTC.

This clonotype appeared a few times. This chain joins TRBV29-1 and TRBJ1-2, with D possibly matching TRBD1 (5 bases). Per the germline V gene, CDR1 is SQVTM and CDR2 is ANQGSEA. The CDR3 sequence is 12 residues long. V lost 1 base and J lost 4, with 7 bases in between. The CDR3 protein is CSVEGTTYGYTF. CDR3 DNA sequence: TGCAGCGTTGAAGGGACAACCTATGGCTACACCTTC.

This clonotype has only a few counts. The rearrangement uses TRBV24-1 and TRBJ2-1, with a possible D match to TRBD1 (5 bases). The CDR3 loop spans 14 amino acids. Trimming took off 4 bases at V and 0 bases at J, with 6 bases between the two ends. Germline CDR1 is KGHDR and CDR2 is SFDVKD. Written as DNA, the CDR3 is TGTGCCACCAGTGAAGGGGCCTCCTACAATGAGCAGTTCTTC. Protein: CATSEGASYNEQFF.

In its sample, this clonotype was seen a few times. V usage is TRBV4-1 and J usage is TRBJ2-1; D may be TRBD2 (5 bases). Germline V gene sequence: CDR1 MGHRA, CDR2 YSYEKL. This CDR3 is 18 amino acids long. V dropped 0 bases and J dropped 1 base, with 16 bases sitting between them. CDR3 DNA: TGCGCCAGCAGCCAAGAAACGGTCGGGGAAAGGTCCTACAATGAGCAGTTCTTC. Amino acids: CASSQETVGERSYNEQFF.

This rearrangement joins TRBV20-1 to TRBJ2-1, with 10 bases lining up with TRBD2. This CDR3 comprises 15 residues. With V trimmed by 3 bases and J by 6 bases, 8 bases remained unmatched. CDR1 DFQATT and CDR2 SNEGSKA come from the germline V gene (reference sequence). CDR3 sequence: CSASGASGSGNEQFF. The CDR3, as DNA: TGCAGTGCTAGTGGGGCTAGCGGGAGTGGCAATGAGCAGTTCTTC.

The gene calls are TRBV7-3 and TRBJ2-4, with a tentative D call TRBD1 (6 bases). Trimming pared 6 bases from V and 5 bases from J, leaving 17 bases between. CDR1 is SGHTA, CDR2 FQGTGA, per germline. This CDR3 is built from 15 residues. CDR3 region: CASRSSGEGQNIQYF. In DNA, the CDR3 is TGTGCCAGCAGGTCATCAGGGGAAGGGCAAAACATTCAGTACTTC.

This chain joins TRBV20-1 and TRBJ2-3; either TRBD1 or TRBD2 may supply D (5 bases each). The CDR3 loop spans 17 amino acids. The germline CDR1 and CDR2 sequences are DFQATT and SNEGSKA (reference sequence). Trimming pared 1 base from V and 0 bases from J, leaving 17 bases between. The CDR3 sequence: CSARVGPGGGSTDTQYF. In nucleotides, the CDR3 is TGCAGTGCTAGAGTGGGACCCGGTGGCGGAAGCACAGATACGCAGTATTTT.

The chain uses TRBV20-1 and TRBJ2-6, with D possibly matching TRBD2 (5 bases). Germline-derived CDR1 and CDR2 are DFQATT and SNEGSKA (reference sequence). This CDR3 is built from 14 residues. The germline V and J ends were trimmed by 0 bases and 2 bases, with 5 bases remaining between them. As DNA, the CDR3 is TGCAGTGCTAGAGAGAGGGCTGGGGCCAACGTCCTGACTTTC. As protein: CSARERAGANVLTF.

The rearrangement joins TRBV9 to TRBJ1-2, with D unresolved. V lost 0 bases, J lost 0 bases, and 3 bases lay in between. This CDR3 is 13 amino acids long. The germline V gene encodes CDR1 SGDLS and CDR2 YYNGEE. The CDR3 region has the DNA TGTGCCAGCAGCGTAGCAGCTAACTATGGCTACACCTTC. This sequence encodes CASSVAANYGYTF. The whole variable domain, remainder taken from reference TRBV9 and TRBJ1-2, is DSGVTQTPKHLITATGQRVTLRCSPRSGDLSVYWYQQSLDQGLQFLIQYYNGEERAKGNILERFSAQQFPDLHSELNLSSLELGDSALYFCASSVAANYGYTFGSGTRLTVV.